This T cell receptor beta chain was retrieved from a study of shared clonotypes between healthy human individuals. There are 14 residues in the CDR3. The germline V gene encodes CDR1 SGHRS and CDR2 YFSETQ. Trimming removed 2 bases at V and 6 bases at J, with 14 bases between. Replicate sorted-subset PCRs were loaded with roughly 200 ng DNA, 30,000 to 35,000 T cell genomes. The method was immunoSEQ multiplex PCR; TCRdb's version includes in-frame clones alone and lacks a portion of them. The table has about 2 million clones, approximately 94% seen once. Study outcomes and limitations: Around 5.4% of naive CD4 clonotypes were common to several donors. The authors expected sequencing depth to affect clonotype sharing among donors. Relative to their counterparts shared across all four donors, non-shared clonotypes exhibited diminished generation probabilities.

Turning to this clone: The antigen is undetermined.

Naive CD8 cells lacked CD45RO, underwent positive selection for CCR7 and left out terminally differentiated effector memory CD45RA+ cells. This chain uses TRBV5-1 with TRBJ1-2, with D perhaps TRBD1 (5 bases). The sample consisted of naive CD8+ T cells sorted from blood. This clonotype was obtained from a man aged 18-30 years in good health. CDR3 sequence reads: CASSFEAGNDGYTF. DNA of the CDR3: TGCGCCAGCAGCTTCGAGGCAGGGAACGATGGCTACACCTTC.